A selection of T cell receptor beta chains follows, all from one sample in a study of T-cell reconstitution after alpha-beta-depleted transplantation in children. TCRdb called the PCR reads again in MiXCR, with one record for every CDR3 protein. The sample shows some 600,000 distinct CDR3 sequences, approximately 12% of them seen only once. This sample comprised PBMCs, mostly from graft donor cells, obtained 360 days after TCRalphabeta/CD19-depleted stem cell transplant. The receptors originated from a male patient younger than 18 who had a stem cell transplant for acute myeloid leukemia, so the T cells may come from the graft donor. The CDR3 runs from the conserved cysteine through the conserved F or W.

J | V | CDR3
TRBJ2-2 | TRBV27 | CASSFGGRVFTGELFF
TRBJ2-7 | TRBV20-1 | CSASGRLGQESYEQYF
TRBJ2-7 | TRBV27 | CASSRALTSGRYYEQYF
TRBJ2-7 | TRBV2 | CASRSQGGTDYEQYF
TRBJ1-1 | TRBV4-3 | CASSQTSWNTEAFF
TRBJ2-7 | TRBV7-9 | CASSRTRSYEQYF
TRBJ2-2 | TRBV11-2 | CASSREYTGELFF
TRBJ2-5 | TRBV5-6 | CASSWGVRETQYF
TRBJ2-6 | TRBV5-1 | CASSAWTRSGSGANVLTF
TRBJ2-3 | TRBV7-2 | CASSPGTTLAFDTQYF
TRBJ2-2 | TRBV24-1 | CATSEPGTSGNRWELFF
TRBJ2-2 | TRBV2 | CASRGAIPRFNTGELFF
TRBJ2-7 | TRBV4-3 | CASSQIVIGSETYEQYF
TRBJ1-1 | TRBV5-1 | CASSLGQQNTEAFF
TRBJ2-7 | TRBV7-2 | CASSLGGLAWEQYF
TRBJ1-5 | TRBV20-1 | CSARERQGLAQPQHF
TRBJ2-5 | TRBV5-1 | CASSLTGFLKETQYF
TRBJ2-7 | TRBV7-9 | CASSLPPGLSPYEQYF
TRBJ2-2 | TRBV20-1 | CSARPGLAGVPGELFF
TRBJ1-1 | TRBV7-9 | CASSLGDVRLEAFF
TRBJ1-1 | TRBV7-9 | CASSSGIRENTEAFF
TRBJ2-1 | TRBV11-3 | CASSNHSEQFF
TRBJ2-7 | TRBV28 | CASSRRRSSSYEQYF
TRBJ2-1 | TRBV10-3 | CAISALAGGGNEQFF
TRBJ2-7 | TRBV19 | CASSIGLATTYEQYF
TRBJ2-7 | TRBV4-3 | CASSQEKGLAFYEQYF
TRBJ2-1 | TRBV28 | CASSLTPNYNEQFF
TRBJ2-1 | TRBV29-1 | CSVPGLALSYNEQFF
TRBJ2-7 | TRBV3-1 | CASSQETSNEQYF
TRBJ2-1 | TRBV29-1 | CSVAPQGLAGGGEQFF
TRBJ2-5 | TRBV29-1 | CSAGTSGPLGETQYF
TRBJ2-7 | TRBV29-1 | CSVEEGTGPSYEQYF
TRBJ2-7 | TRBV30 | CAWKVAGGPSYEQYF
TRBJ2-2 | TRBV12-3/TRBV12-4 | CASNQGLAGGPGELFF
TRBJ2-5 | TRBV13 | CASSLIGLSQETQYF
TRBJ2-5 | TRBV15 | CATSRALETQYF
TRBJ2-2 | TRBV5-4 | CASSLVPGTGHTGELFF
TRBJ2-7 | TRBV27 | CASSLRDILLRDEQYF
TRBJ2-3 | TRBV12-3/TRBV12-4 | CASSLRGSDTQYF
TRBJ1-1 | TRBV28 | CAGSPVLRTGNTEAFF
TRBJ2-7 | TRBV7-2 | CASSLVRADEQYF
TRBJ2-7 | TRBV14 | CASSQDEALRTDEQYF
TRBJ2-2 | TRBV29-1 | CSALAGGNGELFF
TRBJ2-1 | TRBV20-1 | CSARPLPGGQNSYNEQFF
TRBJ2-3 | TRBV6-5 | CASRGTGDTQYF
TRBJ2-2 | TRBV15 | CATSALAGAGELFF
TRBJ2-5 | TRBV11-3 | CASSFRGTQETQYF
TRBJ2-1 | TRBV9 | CASSVTSGRGDNEQFF
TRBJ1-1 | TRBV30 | CAWSRGTEAFF
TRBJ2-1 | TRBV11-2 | CASSILAGGSSYNEQFF
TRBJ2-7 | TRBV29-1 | CSVPRPGGSYEQYF
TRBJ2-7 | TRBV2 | CAAAGTDLTYEQYF
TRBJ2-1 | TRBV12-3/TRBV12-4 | CASSLYVNEQFF
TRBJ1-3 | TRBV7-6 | CASSLAGDSHSGNTIYF